This entry lists 6 T cell receptor beta chains sequenced from one sample in a study of Graves' ophthalmopathy and Graves' hyperthyroidism (dated by TCRdb to the late 2010s). These reads were obtained on an Illumina HiSeq 2000. TCR beta CDR3 regions were amplified from RNA transcripts for repertoire sequencing. HTBI primers and the Qiagen OneStep RT-PCR kit were used in a first-round RT-PCR, which was followed by a second-round multiplex PCR, size selection and purification. Through fastp at Q25 and MiXCR, TCRdb rebuilt clones from the public reads, retaining in-frame beta chains. Each record represents a unique CDR3 protein, reported with the most common genes and DNA among its rows. Counted in this sample were 1 million to 1.3 million distinct CDR3 sequences; 35% to 45% of them appeared once. The top ten constitute over 8.5% of the sample. Sequencing was carried out using peripheral blood or thyroid tissue (not recorded which). Receptor source: an adult man with Graves' hyperthyroidism.

This clonotype has at least ten counts. The rearrangement links TRBV20-1 to TRBJ2-7; TRBD2 matches 10 bases. Germline trimming cut 6 bases from V and 3 bases from J; bases unmatched to any gene: 8. Per the germline V gene, CDR1 is DFQATT and CDR2 is SNEGSKA (reference sequence). The CDR3 totals 14 residues. The CDR3 protein is CSALGASGGYEQYF. The CDR3 DNA is TGCAGTGCCCTGGGAGCTAGCGGGGGCTACGAGCAGTACTTC.

This clonotype has a handful of counts. This chain joins TRBV7-2 and TRBJ2-3; 10 bases align to TRBD2. Germline lookup yields CDR1 SGHTA and CDR2 FQGNSA. The length of the CDR3 is 16 residues. The ends lost 3 bases at V and 2 bases at J; junction bases unmatched: 5. The CDR3 sequence: CASSLTGTSATDTQYF. CDR3 DNA sequence: TGTGCCAGCAGCTTGACCGGGACTAGCGCCACAGATACGCAGTATTTT.

Turning to this clonotype: This likely comes from a read error, as the CDR3 has no conserved phenylalanine or tryptophan at its end. The chain uses TRBV9 and TRBJ1-2, with D unclear. CDR1 and CDR2 from the germline V gene are SGDLS and YYNGEE. This CDR3 is 16 amino acids long. This CDR3 is CATSVKDAGSNYGYTL. For the CDR3, the DNA is TGTGCCACCAGCGTCAAAGATGCCGGGAGTAACTATGGCTACACCCTC.

In the case of this clonotype: Since a much larger clone is just one base distant, this may be a read error. This chain joins TRBV2 and TRBJ2-7; D remains unclear. The CDR3 is made up of 12 amino acids. The V end lost 6 bases, the J end lost 6 bases, and 12 bases lay between the germline ends. CDR1 SNHLY and CDR2 FYNNEI come from the germline V gene. The CDR3 protein is CASSNGYPEQYF. CDR3 nucleotides: TGTGCCAGCAGCAATGGGTATCCCGAGCAGTACTTC.

V usage is TRBV10-3 and J usage is TRBJ2-7; unclear D gene. The germline V gene has CDR1 ENHRY and CDR2 SYGVKD. The CDR3 is 12 amino acids. Trimming shortened V by 3 bases and J by 7 bases, and 10 bases separated the two germline ends. The CDR3 region has the DNA TGTGCCATCAGTGACGGTTACAATGAGCAGTACTTC. Amino acids: CAISDGYNEQYF.

This clonotype was detected ten times or more. The chain joins TRBV13 to TRBJ1-4; possibly TRBD1 for D (6 bases). Germline V gives CDR1 PRHDT, CDR2 FYEKMQ (reference sequence). CDR3 length: 14 amino acids. Trimming pared 4 bases from V and 5 bases from J, leaving 11 bases between. DNA of the CDR3: TGTGCCAGCAGCTCGACAGGCCAAAATGAAAAACTGTTTTTT. Protein sequence: CASSSTGQNEKLFF.